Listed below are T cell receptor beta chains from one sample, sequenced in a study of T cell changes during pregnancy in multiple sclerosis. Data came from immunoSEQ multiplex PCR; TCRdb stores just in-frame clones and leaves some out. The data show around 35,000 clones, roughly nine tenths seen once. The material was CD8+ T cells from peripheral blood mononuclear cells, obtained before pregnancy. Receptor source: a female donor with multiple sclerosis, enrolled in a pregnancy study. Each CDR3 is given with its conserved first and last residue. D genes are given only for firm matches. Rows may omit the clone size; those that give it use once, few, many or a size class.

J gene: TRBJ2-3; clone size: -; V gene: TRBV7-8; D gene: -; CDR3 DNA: TGTGCCAGCAGCTTAGGCCAGGGGGATACGCAGTATTTT; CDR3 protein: CASSLGQGDTQYF
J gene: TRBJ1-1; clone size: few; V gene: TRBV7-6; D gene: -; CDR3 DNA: TGTGCCAGCAGCTTAGAGCGTGGCACTGAAGCTTTCTTT; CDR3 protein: CASSLERGTEAFF
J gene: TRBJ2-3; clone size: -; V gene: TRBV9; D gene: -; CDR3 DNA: TGTGCCAGCAGCCTAACCTCTTTCCGTAGCACAGATACGCAGTATTTT; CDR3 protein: CASSLTSFRSTDTQYF
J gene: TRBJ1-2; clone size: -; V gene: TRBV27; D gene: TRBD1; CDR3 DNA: TGTGCCAGCAGTCCCCTCCCGGGACAGGGGAGCTATGGCTACACCTTC; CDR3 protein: CASSPLPGQGSYGYTF
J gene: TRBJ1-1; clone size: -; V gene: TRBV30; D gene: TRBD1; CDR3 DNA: TGTGCCTGGAGTGCCGCGACAGGGAATGAAGCTTTCTTT; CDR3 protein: CAWSAATGNEAFF
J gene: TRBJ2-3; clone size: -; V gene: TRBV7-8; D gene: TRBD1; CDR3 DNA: TGTGCCAGCAGCTTCTCTAGGACAGGGGGACCAGATACGCAGTATTTT; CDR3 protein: CASSFSRTGGPDTQYF
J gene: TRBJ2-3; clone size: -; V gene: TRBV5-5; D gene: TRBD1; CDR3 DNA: TGTGCCAGCAGCGAGGGGACAGGGGACACAGATACGCAGTATTTT; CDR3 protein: CASSEGTGDTDTQYF
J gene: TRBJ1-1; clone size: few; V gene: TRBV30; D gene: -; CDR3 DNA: TGTGCCTGGCTCCCTTTCTCGACAGGGAACACTGAAGCTTTCTTT; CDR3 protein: CAWLPFSTGNTEAFF
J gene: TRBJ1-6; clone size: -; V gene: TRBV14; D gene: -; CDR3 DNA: TGTGCCAGCAGCCAATCGACAGGATACTCCTATAATTCACCCCTCCACTTT; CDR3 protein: CASSQSTGYSYNSPLHF
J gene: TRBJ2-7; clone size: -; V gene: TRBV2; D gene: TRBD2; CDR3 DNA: TGTGCCAGCAGTGAGGGACTAGCGGGAGGGCTGGGCTACGAGCAGTACTTC; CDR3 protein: CASSEGLAGGLGYEQYF
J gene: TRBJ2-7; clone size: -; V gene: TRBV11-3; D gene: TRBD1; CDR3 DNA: TGTGCCAGCAGCCGCGGGACAGGGGACGAGCAGTACTTC; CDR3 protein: CASSRGTGDEQYF
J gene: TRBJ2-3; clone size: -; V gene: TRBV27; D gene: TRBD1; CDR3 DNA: TGTGCCAGCGGCATACAGGGGGTCGGGGCAGATACGCAGTATTTT; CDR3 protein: CASGIQGVGADTQYF
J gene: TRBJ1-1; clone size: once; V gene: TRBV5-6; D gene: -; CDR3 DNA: TGTGCCAGCAGCTACGGGTTTACCACTGAAGCTTTCTTT; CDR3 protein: CASSYGFTTEAFF
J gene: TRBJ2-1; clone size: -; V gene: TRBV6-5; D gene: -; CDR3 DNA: TGTGCCAGCAGTTGGGGCTTCTTCCATGAGCAGTTCTTC; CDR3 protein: CASSWGFFHEQFF
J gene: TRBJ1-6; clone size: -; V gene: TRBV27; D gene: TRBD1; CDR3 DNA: TGTGCCAGCAGTTTCTCCAGGGGAGACAGGGGAAGGGATTCACCCCTCCACTTT; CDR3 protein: CASSFSRGDRGRDSPLHF
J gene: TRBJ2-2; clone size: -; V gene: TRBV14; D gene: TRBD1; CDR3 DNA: TGTGCCAGCAGCTCCGGGGACAGGGGTTTAACCCTTCAAGTTACCGGGGAGCTGTTTTTT; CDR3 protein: CASSSGDRGLTLQVTGELFF
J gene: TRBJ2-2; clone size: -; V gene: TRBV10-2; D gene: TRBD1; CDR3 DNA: TGCGCCAGCAGTGAGGCTCGGACAGGGGGCACCGGGGAGCTGTTTTTT; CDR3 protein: CASSEARTGGTGELFF
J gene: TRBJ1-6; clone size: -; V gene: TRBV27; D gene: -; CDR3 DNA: TGTGCCAGCATTAGGGGTAATTCACCCCTCCACTTT; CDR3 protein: CASIRGNSPLHF
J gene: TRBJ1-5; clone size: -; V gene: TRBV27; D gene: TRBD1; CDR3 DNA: TGTGCCAGCAGACCCGCAACAGGGGGAAGGGGCAATCAGCCCCAGCATTTT; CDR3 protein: CASRPATGGRGNQPQHF
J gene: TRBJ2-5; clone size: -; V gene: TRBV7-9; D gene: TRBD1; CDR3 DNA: TGTGCCAGCAGCGTCGGGACAGGGTCTATGCGGGAGACCCAGTACTTC; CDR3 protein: CASSVGTGSMRETQYF
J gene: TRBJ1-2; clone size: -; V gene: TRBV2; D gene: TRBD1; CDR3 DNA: TGTGCCAGCAGTGAACTGACAGGGTACAACTATGGCTACACCTTC; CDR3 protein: CASSELTGYNYGYTF
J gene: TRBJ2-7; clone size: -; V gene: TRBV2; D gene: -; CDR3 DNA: TGTGCCAGCAGTTACGGACAGCTAGCGGTCGACGAGCAGTACTTC; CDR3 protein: CASSYGQLAVDEQYF
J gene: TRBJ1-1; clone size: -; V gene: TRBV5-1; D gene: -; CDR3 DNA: TGCGCCAGACAAGGGAGCGGGGACACTGAAGCTTTCTTT; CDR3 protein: CARQGSGDTEAFF
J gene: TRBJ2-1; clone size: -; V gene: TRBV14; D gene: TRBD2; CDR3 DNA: TGTGCCAGCAGCTCGAGCCGCGGGAGGGTCTACAATGAGCAGTTCTTC; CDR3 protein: CASSSSRGRVYNEQFF
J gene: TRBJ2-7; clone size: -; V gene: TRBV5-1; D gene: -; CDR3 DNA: TGCGCCAGCAGCTTTTCAGCGAGCGAGCAGTACTTC; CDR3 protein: CASSFSASEQYF
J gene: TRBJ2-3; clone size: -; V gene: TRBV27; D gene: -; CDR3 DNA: TGTGCCAGCACGGGTTCTTTTGGGTATACGCAGTATTTT; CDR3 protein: CASTGSFGYTQYF
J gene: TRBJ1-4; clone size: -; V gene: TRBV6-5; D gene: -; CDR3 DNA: TGTGCCAGCTGTCCCGCAACTAATGAAAAACTGTTTTTT; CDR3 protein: CASCPATNEKLFF
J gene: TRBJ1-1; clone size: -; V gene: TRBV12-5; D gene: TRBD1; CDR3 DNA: TGTGCTAGTGGTTTGGGACAGGGGGCCACTGAAGCTTTCTTT; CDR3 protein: CASGLGQGATEAFF
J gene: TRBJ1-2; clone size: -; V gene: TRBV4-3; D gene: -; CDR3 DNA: TGCGCCAGCAGCCAAGGCTTACAACAGAAGTCCCTTGGCTACACCTTC; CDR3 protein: CASSQGLQQKSLGYTF
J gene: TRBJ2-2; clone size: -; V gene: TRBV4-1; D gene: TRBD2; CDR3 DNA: TGCGCCAGCAGCCAAGAGGATAGCGGGGGCACCGGGGAGCTGTTTTTT; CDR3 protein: CASSQEDSGGTGELFF
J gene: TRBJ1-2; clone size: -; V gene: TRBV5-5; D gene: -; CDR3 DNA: TGTGCCAGCAGCATGACGGGTGATGGCTACACCTTC; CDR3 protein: CASSMTGDGYTF
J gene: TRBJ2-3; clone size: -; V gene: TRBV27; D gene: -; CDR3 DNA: TGTGCCAGCAGTTTACCCGGGAGTGGGGATACGCAGTATTTT; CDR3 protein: CASSLPGSGDTQYF
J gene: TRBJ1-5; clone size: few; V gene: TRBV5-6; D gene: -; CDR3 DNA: TGTGCCAGCAGCTCAGGTTGGGGCCAGCCCCAGCATTTT; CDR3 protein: CASSSGWGQPQHF
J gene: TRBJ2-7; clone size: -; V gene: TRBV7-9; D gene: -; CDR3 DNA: TGTGCCAGCAGCTTGGGGATGGACAGCAACTACGAGCAGTACTTC; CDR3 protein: CASSLGMDSNYEQYF
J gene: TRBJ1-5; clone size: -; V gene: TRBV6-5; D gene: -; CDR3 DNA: TGTGCCAGCAGTTACTCCGCCGGTCAGCCCCAGCATTTT; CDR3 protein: CASSYSAGQPQHF
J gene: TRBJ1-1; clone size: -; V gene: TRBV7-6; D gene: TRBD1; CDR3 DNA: TGTGCCAGCAGCCTCCCCGTGACAGGGGAAAACACTGAAGCTTTCTTT; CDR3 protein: CASSLPVTGENTEAFF
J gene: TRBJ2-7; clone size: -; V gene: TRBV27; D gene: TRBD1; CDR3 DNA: TGTGCCAGCAGGGAGGTTGACAGGGGATACGACGAGCAGTACTTC; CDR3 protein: CASREVDRGYDEQYF
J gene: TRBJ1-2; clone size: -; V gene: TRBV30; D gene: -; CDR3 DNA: TGTGCCTGGAGTGTGGTCCTCGGCTATGGCTACACCTTC; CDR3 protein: CAWSVVLGYGYTF
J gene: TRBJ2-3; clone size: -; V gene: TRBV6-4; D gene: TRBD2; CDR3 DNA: TGTGCCAGCAGTGACACTATTCAGACTAGCGGGAGTACCGGCACAGATACGCAGTATTTT; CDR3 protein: CASSDTIQTSGSTGTDTQYF
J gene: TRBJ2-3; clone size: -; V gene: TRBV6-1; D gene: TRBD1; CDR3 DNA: TGTGCCAGCAGACCCGGGACAGGGGATGCAGATACGCAGTATTTT; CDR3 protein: CASRPGTGDADTQYF
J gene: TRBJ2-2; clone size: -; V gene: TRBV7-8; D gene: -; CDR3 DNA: TGTGCCAGCAGCTCCCTCTCGGGACAGAACACCGGGGAGCTGTTTTTT; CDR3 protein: CASSSLSGQNTGELFF
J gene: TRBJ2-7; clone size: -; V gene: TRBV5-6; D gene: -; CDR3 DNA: TGTGCCAGCAGCTTCGCCGAGGGGGGGGACTCCTACGAGCAGTACTTC; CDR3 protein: CASSFAEGGDSYEQYF
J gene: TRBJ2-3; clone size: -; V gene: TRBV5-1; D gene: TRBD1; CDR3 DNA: TGCGCCAGCAGCTATACTCCGGACAGGGGGCGCGCAGATACGCAGTATTTT; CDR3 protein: CASSYTPDRGRADTQYF
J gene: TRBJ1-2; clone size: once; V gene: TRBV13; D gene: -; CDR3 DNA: TGTGCCAGCAGCTTAGGCAGACTGGACAGATCCCCCTATGGCTACACCTTC; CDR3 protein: CASSLGRLDRSPYGYTF
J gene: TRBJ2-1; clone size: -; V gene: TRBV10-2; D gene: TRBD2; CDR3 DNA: TGCGCCAGCAGGGAACAGATGATCCGGACTAGCCGCAATGAGCAGTTCTTC; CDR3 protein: CASREQMIRTSRNEQFF
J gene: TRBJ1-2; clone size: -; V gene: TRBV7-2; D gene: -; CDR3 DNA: TGTGCCAGCAGCTGGGGAAGTTGGGGGCTCGGGTATGGCTACACCTTC; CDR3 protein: CASSWGSWGLGYGYTF
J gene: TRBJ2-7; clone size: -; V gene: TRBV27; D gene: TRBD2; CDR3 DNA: TGTGCCAGCTCCCCTAGCGGGCGATCCTACGAGCAGTACTTC; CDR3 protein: CASSPSGRSYEQYF
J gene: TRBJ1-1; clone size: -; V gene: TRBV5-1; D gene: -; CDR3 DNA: TGCGCCAGCAGCAAATCGGTGAACACTGAAGCTTTCTTT; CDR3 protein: CASSKSVNTEAFF
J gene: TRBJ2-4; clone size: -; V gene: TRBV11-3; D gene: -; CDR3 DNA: TGTGCCAGCAGCTCCCCGAGTGAAAACATTCAGTACTTC; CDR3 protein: CASSSPSENIQYF
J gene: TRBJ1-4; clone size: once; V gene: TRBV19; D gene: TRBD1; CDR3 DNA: TGTGCCAGTAGTAACCGGACAGGGGGCTCAACTAATGAAAAACTGTTTTTT; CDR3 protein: CASSNRTGGSTNEKLFF
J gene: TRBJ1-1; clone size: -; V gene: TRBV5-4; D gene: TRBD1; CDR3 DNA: TGTGCCAGCAGCACTGGGACAGGTGAACTTGAAGCTTTCTTT; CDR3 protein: CASSTGTGELEAFF
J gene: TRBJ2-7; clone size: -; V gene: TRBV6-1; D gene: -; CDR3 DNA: TGTGCCAGCAGTGAAGCGCTTCTTACCTGGACAGCTTCCTACGAGCAGTACTTC; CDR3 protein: CASSEALLTWTASYEQYF
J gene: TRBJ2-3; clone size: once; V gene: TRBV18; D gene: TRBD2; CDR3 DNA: TGTGCCAGCTCACCAACGGGGGGTAGCACAGATACGCAGTATTTT; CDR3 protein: CASSPTGGSTDTQYF
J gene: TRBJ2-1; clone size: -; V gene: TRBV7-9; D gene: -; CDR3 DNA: TGTGCCAGCGTCCAAGGGGGTGAGCAGTTCTTC; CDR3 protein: CASVQGGEQFF
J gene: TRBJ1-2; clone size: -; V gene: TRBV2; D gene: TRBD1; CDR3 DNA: TGTGCCAGCAGAAAGGACAGGGAACCAGGCTACACCTTC; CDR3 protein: CASRKDREPGYTF